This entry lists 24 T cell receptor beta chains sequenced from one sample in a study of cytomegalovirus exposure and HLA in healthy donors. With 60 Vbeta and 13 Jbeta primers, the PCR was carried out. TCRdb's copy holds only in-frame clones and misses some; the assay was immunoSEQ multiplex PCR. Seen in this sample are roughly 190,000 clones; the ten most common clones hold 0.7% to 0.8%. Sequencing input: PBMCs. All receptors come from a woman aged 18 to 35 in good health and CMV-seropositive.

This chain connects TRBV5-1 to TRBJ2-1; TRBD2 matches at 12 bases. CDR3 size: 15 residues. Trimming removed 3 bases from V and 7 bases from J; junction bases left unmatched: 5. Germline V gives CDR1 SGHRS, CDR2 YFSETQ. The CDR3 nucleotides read TGCGCCAGCAGCTCTAGACTAGCGGGAGAAAATGAGCAGTTCTTC. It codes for CASSSRLAGENEQFF.

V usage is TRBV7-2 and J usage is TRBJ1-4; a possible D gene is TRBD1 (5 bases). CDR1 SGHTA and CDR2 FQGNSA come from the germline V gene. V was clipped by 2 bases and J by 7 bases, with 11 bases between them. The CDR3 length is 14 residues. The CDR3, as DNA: TGTGCCAGCAGCTTAAGGGGCTTTGGTGAAAAACTGTTTTTT. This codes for CASSLRGFGEKLFF.

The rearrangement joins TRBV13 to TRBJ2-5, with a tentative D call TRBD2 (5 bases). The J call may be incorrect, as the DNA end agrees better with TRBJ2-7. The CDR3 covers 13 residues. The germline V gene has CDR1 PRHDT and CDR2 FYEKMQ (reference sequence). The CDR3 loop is CASSFGRSYEQYF. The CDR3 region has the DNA TGTGCCAGCAGCTTTGGGAGAAGCTACGAGCAGTACTTC.

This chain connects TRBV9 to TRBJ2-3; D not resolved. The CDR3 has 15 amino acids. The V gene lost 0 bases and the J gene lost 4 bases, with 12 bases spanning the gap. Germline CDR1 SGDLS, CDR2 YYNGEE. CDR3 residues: CASSVDPSEPDTQYF. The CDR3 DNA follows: TGTGCCAGCAGCGTAGATCCCAGCGAACCAGATACGCAGTATTTT.

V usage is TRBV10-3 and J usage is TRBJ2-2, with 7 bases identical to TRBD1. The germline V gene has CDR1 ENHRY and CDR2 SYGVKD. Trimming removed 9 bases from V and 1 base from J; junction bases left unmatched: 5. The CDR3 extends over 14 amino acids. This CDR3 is CAITGTENTGELFF. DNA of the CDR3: TGTGCCATTACCGGGACAGAGAACACCGGGGAGCTGTTTTTT.

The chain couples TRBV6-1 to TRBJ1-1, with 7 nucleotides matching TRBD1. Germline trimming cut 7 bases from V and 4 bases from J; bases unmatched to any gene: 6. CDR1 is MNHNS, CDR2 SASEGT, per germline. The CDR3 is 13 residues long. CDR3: CASTPGQATEAFF. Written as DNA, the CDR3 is TGTGCCAGCACCCCCGGACAGGCCACTGAAGCTTTCTTT.

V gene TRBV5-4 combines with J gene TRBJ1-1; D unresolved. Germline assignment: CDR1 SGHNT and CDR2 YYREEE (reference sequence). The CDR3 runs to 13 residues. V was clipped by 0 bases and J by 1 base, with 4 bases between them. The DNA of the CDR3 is TGTGCCAGCAGCTTGGGAGAGAACACTGAAGCTTTCTTT. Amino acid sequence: CASSLGENTEAFF.

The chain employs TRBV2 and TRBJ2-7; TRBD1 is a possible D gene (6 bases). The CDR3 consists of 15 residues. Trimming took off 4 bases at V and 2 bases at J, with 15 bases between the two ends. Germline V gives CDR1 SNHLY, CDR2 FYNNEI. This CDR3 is CASSVAGRGAYEQYF. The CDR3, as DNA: TGTGCCAGCAGTGTAGCCGGCAGGGGTGCCTACGAGCAGTACTTC.

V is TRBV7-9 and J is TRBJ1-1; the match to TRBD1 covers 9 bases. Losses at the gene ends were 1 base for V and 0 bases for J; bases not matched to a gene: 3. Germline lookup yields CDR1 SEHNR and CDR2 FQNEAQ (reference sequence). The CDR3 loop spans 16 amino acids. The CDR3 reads CASSLGTGVMNTEAFF. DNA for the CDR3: TGTGCCAGCAGCTTAGGGACAGGGGTTATGAACACTGAAGCTTTCTTT.

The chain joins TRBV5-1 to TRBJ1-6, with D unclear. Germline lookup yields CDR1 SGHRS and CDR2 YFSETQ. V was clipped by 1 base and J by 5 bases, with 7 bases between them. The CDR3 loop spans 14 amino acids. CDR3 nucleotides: TGCGCCAGCAGCTTGCAACCTAATAATTCACCCCTCCACTTT. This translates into CASSLQPNNSPLHF.

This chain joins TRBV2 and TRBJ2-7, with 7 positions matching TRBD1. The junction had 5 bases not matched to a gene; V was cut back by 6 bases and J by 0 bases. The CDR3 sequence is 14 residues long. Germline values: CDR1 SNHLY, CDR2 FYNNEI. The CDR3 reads CASRIQGSSYEQYF. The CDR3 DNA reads TGTGCCAGCAGGATACAGGGGAGCTCCTACGAGCAGTACTTC.

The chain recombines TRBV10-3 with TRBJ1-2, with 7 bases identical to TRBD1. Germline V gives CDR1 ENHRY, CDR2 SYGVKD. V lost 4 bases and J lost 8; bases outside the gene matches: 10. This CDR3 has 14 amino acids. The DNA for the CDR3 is TGTGCCATCAGTGCCACGAAGGGGGCGGACGGCTACACCTTC. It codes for CAISATKGADGYTF.

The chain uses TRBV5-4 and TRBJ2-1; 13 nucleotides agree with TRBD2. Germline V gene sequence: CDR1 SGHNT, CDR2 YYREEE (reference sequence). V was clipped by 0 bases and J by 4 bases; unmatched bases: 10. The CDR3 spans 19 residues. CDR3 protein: CASSLERTSGSMGYNEQFF. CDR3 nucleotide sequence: TGTGCCAGCAGCTTGGAGAGGACTAGCGGGAGTATGGGGTACAATGAGCAGTTCTTC.

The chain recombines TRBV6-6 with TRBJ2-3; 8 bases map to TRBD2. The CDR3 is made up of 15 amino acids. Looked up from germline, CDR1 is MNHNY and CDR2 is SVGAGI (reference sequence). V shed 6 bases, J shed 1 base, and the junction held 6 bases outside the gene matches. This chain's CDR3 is CASRIGGARTDTQYF. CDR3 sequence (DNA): TGTGCCAGCAGGATCGGGGGGGCCCGCACAGATACGCAGTATTTT.

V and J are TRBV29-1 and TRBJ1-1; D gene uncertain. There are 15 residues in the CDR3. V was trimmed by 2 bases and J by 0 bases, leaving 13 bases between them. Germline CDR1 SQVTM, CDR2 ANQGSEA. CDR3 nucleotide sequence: TGCAGCGTTGAACATCGTCAGACTTTGAACACTGAAGCTTTCTTT. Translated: CSVEHRQTLNTEAFF.

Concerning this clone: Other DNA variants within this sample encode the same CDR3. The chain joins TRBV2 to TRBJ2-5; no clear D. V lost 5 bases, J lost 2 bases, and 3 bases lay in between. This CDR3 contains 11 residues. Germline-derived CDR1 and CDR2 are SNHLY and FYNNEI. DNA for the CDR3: TGTGCCAGCAGTCCTCAAGAGACCCAGTACTTC. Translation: CASSPQETQYF.

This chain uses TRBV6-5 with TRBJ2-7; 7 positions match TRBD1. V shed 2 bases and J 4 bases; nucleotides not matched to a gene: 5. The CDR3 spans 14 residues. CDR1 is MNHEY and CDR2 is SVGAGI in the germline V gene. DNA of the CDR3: TGTGCCAGCAGTTACGCCGGGACAGCATACGAGCAGTACTTC. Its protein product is CASSYAGTAYEQYF.

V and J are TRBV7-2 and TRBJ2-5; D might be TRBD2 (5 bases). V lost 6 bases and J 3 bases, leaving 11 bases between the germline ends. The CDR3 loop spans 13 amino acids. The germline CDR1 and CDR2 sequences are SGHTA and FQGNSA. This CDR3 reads CASRSRLKETQYF. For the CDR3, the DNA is TGTGCCAGCAGGTCCCGACTAAAAGAGACCCAGTACTTC.

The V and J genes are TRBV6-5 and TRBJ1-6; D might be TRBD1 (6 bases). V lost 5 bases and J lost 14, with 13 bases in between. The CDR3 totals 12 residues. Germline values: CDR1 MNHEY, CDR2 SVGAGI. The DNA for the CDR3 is TGTGCCAGCAGTAGGGGGAACCAAGCCCTCCACTTT. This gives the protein CASSRGNQALHF.

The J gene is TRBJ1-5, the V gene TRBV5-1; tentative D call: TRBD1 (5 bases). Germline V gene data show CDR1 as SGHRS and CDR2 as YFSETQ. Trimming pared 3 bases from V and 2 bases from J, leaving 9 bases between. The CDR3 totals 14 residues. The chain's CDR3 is CASSSEGGNQPQHF. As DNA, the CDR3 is TGCGCCAGCAGCTCCGAAGGGGGCAATCAGCCCCAGCATTTT.

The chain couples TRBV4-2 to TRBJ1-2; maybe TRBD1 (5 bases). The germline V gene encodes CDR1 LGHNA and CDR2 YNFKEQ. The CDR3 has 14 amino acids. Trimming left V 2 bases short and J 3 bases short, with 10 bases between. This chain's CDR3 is CASSQQGSDYGYTF. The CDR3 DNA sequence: TGTGCCAGCAGCCAACAGGGCAGCGACTATGGCTACACCTTC.

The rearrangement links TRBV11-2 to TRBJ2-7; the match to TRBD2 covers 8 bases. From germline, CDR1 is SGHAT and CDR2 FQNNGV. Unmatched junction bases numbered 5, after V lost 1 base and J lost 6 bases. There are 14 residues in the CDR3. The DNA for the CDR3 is TGTGCCAGCAGCTTAGTAGGGGGGACTAGCGAGCAGTACTTC. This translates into CASSLVGGTSEQYF. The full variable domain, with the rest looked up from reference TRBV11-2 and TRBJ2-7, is EAGVAQSPRYKIIEKRQSVAFWCNPISGHATLYWYQQILGQGPKLLIQFQNNGVVDDSQLPKDRFSAERLKGVDSTLKIQPAKLEDSAVYLCASSLVGGTSEQYFGPGTRLTVT.

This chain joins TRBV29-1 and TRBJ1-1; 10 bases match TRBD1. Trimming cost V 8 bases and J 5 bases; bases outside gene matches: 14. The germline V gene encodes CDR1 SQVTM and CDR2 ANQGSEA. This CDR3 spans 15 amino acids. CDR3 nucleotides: TGCAGCTCGTTGGCTTGGGACAGGGGAGGAACTGAAGCTTTCTTT. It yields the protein CSSLAWDRGGTEAFF.

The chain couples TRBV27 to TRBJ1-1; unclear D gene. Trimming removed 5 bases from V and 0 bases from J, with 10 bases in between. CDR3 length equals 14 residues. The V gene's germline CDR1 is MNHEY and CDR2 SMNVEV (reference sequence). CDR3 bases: TGTGCCAGCAGTGGAGTAGAACTGAACACTGAAGCTTTCTTT. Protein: CASSGVELNTEAFF.